This T cell receptor (beta chain) was documented in a study of shared clonotypes between healthy human individuals. On the study more broadly: The cohort had a couple of women and a few men, ages 18 to 49.

V dropped 5 bases and J dropped 6; count of bases not matched to a gene: 9. From germline, CDR1 is SGDLS and CDR2 YYNGEE. The CDR3 has 14 residues. CD8 cells regarded as naive lacked CD45RO, were positively chosen for CCR7, and omitted terminally differentiated effector memory CD45RA+ cells. The donors, healthy adults who were HIV-negative, had experienced no recent acute infections or vaccinations. Study outcomes and limitations: Sharing across four donors was highest in naive CD4 (roughly 5%) and lowest in memory CD8 (roughly 0.4%).

As concerns this clone: Antigen unknown.

Sorted-subset replicate PCRs used about 200 ng DNA, 30,000 or so T cell genomes. TCRdb's table, derived via immunoSEQ multiplex PCR, lists solely in-frame clones and lacks some. The sample lists about 2 million clones, about 95% occurring once. The sequenced material came from naive CD8+ T cells sorted from blood. This sequence was found in a man aged 18 to 30 in good health. This chain connects TRBV9 to TRBJ2-7, with 9 bases lining up with TRBD1. The CDR3, as DNA: TGTGCCAGCAGTCCCGGGACAGGGCGAACCGAGCAGTACTTC. This codes for CASSPGTGRTEQYF.